Each of the 14 T cell receptor beta chains below was sequenced from the same sample in a study of T cell responses to AZD1222 COVID-19 vaccine listed by TCRdb under 2021. Library creation used the immunoSEQ multiplex PCR assay. TCRdb holds this immuneACCESS table with in-frame rearrangements only. Some clones are missing; in checked studies, unresolved V genes explain under half, and the rest has no known cause. The sample table shows 100,000 to 150,000 clones, and 85% to 90% are seen once. 20% to 25% of the sample lies in the top ten. What this sample's time point label stands for: baseline before first vaccination. The specimen comprised peripheral blood, sampled on day 0 of AZD1222 vaccination. These receptors all stem from an adult in good health.

V gene TRBV5-8 combines with J gene TRBJ2-5, with 7 bases identical to TRBD2. With V trimmed by 0 bases and J by 2 bases, 10 bases remained unmatched. CDR1 is SGHTS and CDR2 is YDEGEE in the germline V gene. This CDR3 is built from 17 residues. The CDR3, as DNA: TGTGCCAGCAGCTTGGGGGTTGCAAGCGGGGTTCAAGAGACCCAGTACTTC. Amino acid sequence: CASSLGVASGVQETQYF.

This clone was detected only a few times. The chain employs TRBV6-1 and TRBJ1-1, with 7 bases that match TRBD1. CDR1 MNHNS and CDR2 SASEGT come from the germline V gene. The CDR3 loop spans 16 amino acids. V was pared by 4 bases and J by 0 bases, with 8 bases of the junction left unmatched. The CDR3 nucleotides read TGTGCCAGCAGTGCGGGACAGACTATGGTGAACACTGAAGCTTTCTTT. Its translation: CASSAGQTMVNTEAFF.

The chain links TRBV7-3 to TRBJ1-2, with 8 nucleotides matching TRBD1. Trimming took 5 bases from V and 6 from J; bases not matched to a gene: 11. The CDR3 loop spans 15 amino acids. Germline V CDR1 and CDR2: SGHTA, FQGTGA. CDR3 region: CASSPGTGGYHGYTF. CDR3 DNA: TGTGCCAGCAGCCCGGGGACAGGTGGCTATCATGGCTACACCTTC.

The chain combines TRBV6-5 with TRBJ1-2; weak D call: TRBD1 (6 bases). The V gene's germline CDR1 is MNHEY and CDR2 SVGAGI. Between the trimmed V and J ends, which lost 2 bases and 6 bases, there was a span of 13 bases. This CDR3 is 14 amino acids long. The DNA of the CDR3 is TGTGCCAGCAGTTACGCCTTACAGGGTGATGGCTACACCTTC. The encoded protein is CASSYALQGDGYTF.

The chain combines TRBV27 with TRBJ1-2; D unresolved. Trimming removed 0 bases at V and 5 bases at J, with 13 bases between. Germline CDR1 is MNHEY and CDR2 is SMNVEV (reference sequence). This CDR3 comprises 15 residues. The DNA of the CDR3 is TGTGCCAGCAGTTTATCCTATCAAAGCAATTATGGCTACACCTTC. Amino acids: CASSLSYQSNYGYTF.

The chain recombines TRBV5-1 with TRBJ1-2; D call uncertain. In germline, CDR1 is SGHRS, CDR2 YFSETQ. V was shortened by 0 bases and J by 12 bases, with 15 bases between the two germline ends. The CDR3 consists of 13 residues. The CDR3 DNA reads as TGCGCCAGCAGCTTGGGTTCTGGGGAGACACACACCTTC. Translation gives CASSLGSGETHTF.

The chain combines TRBV11-2 with TRBJ2-7; D is possibly TRBD2 (5 bases). Germline CDR1 SGHAT, CDR2 FQNNGV. The CDR3 covers 14 residues. The V gene lost 5 bases and the J gene lost 3 bases, with 14 bases spanning the gap. This chain's CDR3 is CASSPPGKGYEQYF. In DNA form, the CDR3 reads TGTGCCAGCAGCCCACCCGGGAAGGGCTACGAGCAGTACTTC. Supplemented by reference TRBV11-2 and TRBJ2-7, the full variable domain reads EAGVAQSPRYKIIEKRQSVAFWCNPISGHATLYWYQQILGQGPKLLIQFQNNGVVDDSQLPKDRFSAERLKGVDSTLKIQPAKLEDSAVYLCASSPPGKGYEQYFGPGTRLTVT.

CDR3 sequence (DNA): TGCGCCAGCAGCTTGGCGGAAGCCCGGGACACCGGGGAGCTGTTTTTT. This translates into CASSLAEARDTGELFF. This rearrangement joins TRBV5-1 to TRBJ2-2; the D is unclear. Germline assignment: CDR1 SGHRS and CDR2 YFSETQ. The CDR3 totals 16 residues. Trimming took 0 bases from V and 3 from J, leaving 12 bases between them.

The V gene is TRBV4-2, the J gene TRBJ1-3; D might be TRBD1 (6 bases). The CDR3 has 18 residues. Germline CDR1 and CDR2: LGHNA and YNFKEQ. V shed 11 bases and J shed 0 bases, with 26 bases lying between them. The CDR3 DNA sequence: TGTGCCGAAAGAAAGAACAGGGAGGCCCTACTCTCTGGAAACACCATATATTTT. It codes for CAERKNREALLSGNTIYF.

The DNA of the CDR3 is TGTGCCAGCAGCTTGAAGGGGACAGGGGGACCGGCTGGCTACACCTTC. Its translation is CASSLKGTGGPAGYTF. This sequence joins TRBV9 and TRBJ1-2; the match to TRBD1 covers 11 bases. Trimming cost V 4 bases and J 7 bases; bases outside gene matches: 12. The CDR3 loop spans 16 amino acids. Germline CDR1 SGDLS, CDR2 YYNGEE.

The genes are TRBV12-5 and TRBJ1-3; 8 bases are a match to TRBD1. Germline V gene data show CDR1 as LGHNT and CDR2 as FRNRAP. This CDR3 contains 14 residues. V gave up 6 bases and J gave up 4 bases; unmatched junction bases: 5. The CDR3 bases are TGTGCTAGTGGCCGGACAGGGCCGGGAAACACCATATATTTT. It yields the protein CASGRTGPGNTIYF.

The chain recombines TRBV5-5 with TRBJ1-1, with a possible D match to TRBD1 (5 bases). V lost 4 bases to trimming and J lost 3 bases, with 13 bases between them. The CDR3 contains 14 residues. CDR1 is SGHKS, CDR2 YYEKEE, per germline (reference sequence). DNA of the CDR3: TGTGCCAGCAGCCAGCGGGGGGAGGACACTGAAGCTTTCTTT. It codes for CASSQRGEDTEAFF.

The chain links TRBV15 to TRBJ2-7, with D possibly TRBD1 on 5 matching bases. In germline, CDR1 is LNHNV, CDR2 YYDKDF (reference sequence). This CDR3 comprises 14 residues. Trimming cost V 0 bases and J 13 bases, with 19 bases left between them. This CDR3 reads CATSRDFIWAGSYF. Written as DNA, the CDR3 is TGTGCCACCAGCAGAGATTTTATCTGGGCAGGGTCCTACTTC.

The chain has TRBV9 and TRBJ1-3; D may be TRBD1 (5 bases). This CDR3 region has 15 residues. The germline gives CDR1 SGDLS, CDR2 YYNGEE. The V gene lost 4 bases and the J gene lost 0 bases, with 11 bases spanning the gap. The CDR3 here is CASSPWGFSGNTIYF. DNA of the CDR3: TGTGCCAGCAGCCCTTGGGGGTTCTCTGGAAACACCATATATTTT.